These 11 T cell receptor beta chains share one sample of origin, sequenced in a study of Ad26.COV2.S vaccination and SARS-CoV-2 variants. The assay was immunoSEQ multiplex PCR, and TCRdb's table has in-frame clones only and misses some. The sample has about 680,000 clones; about 89% are singletons. Stated treatment: approximately 18 received Ad26.COV2.S at low or high dose, single or two shots; roughly five received placebo; per-sample allocation not given. Material that was analyzed had been drawn on day 63 after the first vaccine or placebo injection. The specimen comprised peripheral blood, sampled in a trial of Ad26.COV2.S vaccine versus placebo. The receptors stem from a person between 18 and 59 years old who received the Ad26.COV2.S COVID-19 vaccine or a placebo.

Only one count was recorded for this clone. This chain links TRBV4-2 with TRBJ1-1; D is ambiguous. V was trimmed by 4 bases and J by 1 base, leaving 13 bases between them. Per the germline V gene, CDR1 is LGHNA and CDR2 is YNFKEQ. This CDR3 is built from 15 residues. CDR3 sequence (DNA): TGTGCCAGCAGCCCCTCTGGCGGGCCGAACACTGAAGCTTTCTTT. It encodes CASSPSGGPNTEAFF.

The chain employs TRBV27 and TRBJ2-2, with TRBD1 identical over 7 bases. Losses at the gene ends were 6 bases for V and 1 base for J; bases not matched to a gene: 2. Germline V gene data show CDR1 as MNHEY and CDR2 as SMNVEV (reference sequence). The CDR3 is 14 amino acids. The CDR3 loop is CASSRDRNTGELFF. As DNA, the CDR3 is TGTGCCAGCAGCCGGGACAGGAACACCGGGGAGCTGTTTTTT.

The chain links TRBV7-3 to TRBJ2-2, with D tentatively TRBD1 (5 bases). Trimming stripped 4 bases from V and 6 bases from J, with 9 bases between. This CDR3 has 13 amino acids. Germline V gene sequence: CDR1 SGHTA, CDR2 FQGTGA. In DNA, the CDR3 is TGTGCCAGCAGCTCGCAGGGTCCCGGGGAGCTGTTTTTT. Amino acid sequence: CASSSQGPGELFF.

In DNA, the CDR3 is TGTGCCACCAGCAGCTTGGACAGTATCTCCTACGAGCAGTACTTC. Protein sequence: CATSSLDSISYEQYF. The chain recombines TRBV15 with TRBJ2-7, with D perhaps TRBD1 (6 bases). V lost 3 bases and J 0 bases, leaving 12 bases between the germline ends. Per the germline V gene, CDR1 is LNHNV and CDR2 is YYDKDF (reference sequence). The CDR3 extends over 15 amino acids.

V and J are TRBV21-1 and TRBJ2-7. TRBV21-1 is designated a pseudogene. The CDR3 totals 16 residues. The CDR3 region is CASSGLPGTRPHEQYF. The CDR3 DNA reads TGTGCCAGCAGCGGACTCCCCGGGACCCGGCCCCACGAGCAGTACTTC.

The chain couples TRBV27 to TRBJ1-1; 11 bases map to TRBD1. This CDR3 contains 14 residues. Unmatched junction bases numbered 3, after V lost 6 bases and J lost 3 bases. Germline loops: CDR1 MNHEY, CDR2 SMNVEV (reference sequence). In DNA form, the CDR3 reads TGTGCCAGCAGGGACAGGGGGCAGGACACTGAAGCTTTCTTT. Protein product: CASRDRGQDTEAFF.

The rearrangement links TRBV3-1 (or the pseudogene TRBV3-2) to TRBJ1-2, with TRBD1 as a possible D gene (5 bases). Trimming cost V 0 bases and J 3 bases, with 11 bases left between them. The CDR3 consists of 15 residues. Germline V gene data show CDR1 as LGHDT and CDR2 as YNNKEL (reference sequence). This chain's CDR3 is CASSQDSRVHYGYTF. Written as DNA, the CDR3 is TGTGCCAGCAGCCAAGATTCCAGGGTGCACTATGGCTACACCTTC.

This chain joins TRBV18 and TRBJ2-3; perhaps TRBD2 as D (6 bases). The CDR3 sequence is 18 residues long. V lost 2 bases and J lost 0, with 18 bases in between. The V gene's germline CDR1 is KGHSH and CDR2 LQKENI. CDR3 coding DNA: TGTGCCAGCTCACCAACAGCCCCAACGGGGACTAGCACAGATACGCAGTATTTT. Protein: CASSPTAPTGTSTDTQYF. Full variable domain (outside the CDR3, taken from reference TRBV18 and TRBJ2-3): NAGVMQNPRHLVRRRGQEARLRCSPMKGHSHVYWYRQLPEEGLKFMVYLQKENIIDESGMPKERFSAEFPKEGPSILRIQQVVRGDSAAYFCASSPTAPTGTSTDTQYFGPGTRLTVL.

The chain uses TRBV6-6 and TRBJ1-2, with TRBD1 as a possible D gene (6 bases). The CDR3 has 14 residues. V was trimmed by 7 bases and J by 5 bases, leaving 17 bases between them. Germline lookup yields CDR1 MNHNY and CDR2 SVGAGI (reference sequence). The CDR3 nucleotides read TGTGCCAGCACCCCGGGGGGCCCGGGATATGGCTACACCTTC. Amino acid sequence: CASTPGGPGYGYTF.

This chain uses TRBV5-6 with TRBJ2-7; unclear D gene. Germline CDR1 is SGHDT and CDR2 is YYEEEE. V was trimmed by 5 bases and J by 0 bases, leaving 12 bases between them. The CDR3 is 14 amino acids. The CDR3 DNA reads TGTGCCAGCAGGTCACTCACCGTCTCCTACGAGCAGTACTTC. Residues: CASRSLTVSYEQYF.

This clone came up a few times. The rearrangement links TRBV6-6 to TRBJ2-2, with D possibly being TRBD1 (6 bases). Trimming removed 5 bases from V and 6 bases from J, with 19 bases in between. The CDR3 has 16 residues. Germline V lookup: CDR1 MNHNY, CDR2 SVGAGI (reference sequence). For the CDR3, the DNA is TGTGCCAGCAGTCAGTACAGGGAGTTTCGATCCGGGGAGCTGTTTTTT. Its translation: CASSQYREFRSGELFF.